These 21 T cell receptor beta chains came from one sample sequenced in a study of beta chain features in type 1 diabetes (dated by TCRdb to 2017 to 2018). Receptors were amplified or captured by the immunoSEQ multiplex PCR assay. The entire isolated RNA was reverse transcribed using the High Capacity cDNA Reverse Transcription Kit, and thus expressed TCRB transcripts were sequenced. In its TCRdb copy, this immuneACCESS table keeps in-frame sequences only and misses some clones. Where compared with another copy, unresolved V genes explain less than half of these, and the others have no known cause. In all, the sample holds about 27,000 clones, and around 54% of those were seen once. The top ten clonotypes cover roughly 1.5% of the sample. Antigen specificity for these receptors is unknown. The paper's findings and limits, for the study overall: Type 1 diabetes patients showed a moderate but significant shortening of TCRB CDR3 length in all four CD4+ subsets.

Sequenced: Tregs from blood. Sample cell subset or site, as interpreted from the label and publication: regulatory CD4+ T cells. The source of these receptors is a woman aged 18-29 years with type 1 diabetes.

J is TRBJ2-3 and V is TRBV18; D possibly corresponds to TRBD2 (5 bases). The V gene lost 4 bases and the J gene lost 1 base, with 9 bases spanning the gap. The length of the CDR3 is 14 residues. Germline V gene sequence: CDR1 KGHSH, CDR2 LQKENI. The CDR3 sequence is CASSLAPGTDTQYF. Here the CDR3 DNA reads TGTGCCAGCTCACTAGCGCCCGGCACAGATACGCAGTATTTT.

This chain connects TRBV21-1 to TRBJ2-5; no check of the table's D call, TRBD1, against the DNA was made. TRBV21-1 is a pseudogene locus. The CDR3 is 15 residues long. This CDR3 reads CASSPRGQLQETQYF. The CDR3, as DNA: TGTGCCAGCAGCCCGCGTGGACAGCTCCAAGAGACCCAGTACTTC.

The V gene is TRBV5-4, the J gene TRBJ2-3, with D unresolved. The ends were cut back, 1 base at V and 1 base at J, with 4 bases in the middle. CDR1 and CDR2 (germline): SGHNT, YYREEE (reference sequence). The CDR3 is made up of 13 amino acids. CDR3 DNA sequence: TGTGCCAGCAGCTTGTTCGGCACAGATACGCAGTATTTT. It is translated as CASSLFGTDTQYF.

The gene calls are TRBV15 and TRBJ1-2; D is perhaps TRBD1 (6 bases). CDR3 length equals 15 residues. V lost 0 bases, J lost 10 bases, and 18 bases lay in between. Germline CDR1 LNHNV, CDR2 YYDKDF (reference sequence). As DNA, the CDR3 is TGTGCCACCAGCAGAGATCTAGGGCAGGGGCGCGACTACACCTTC. Translated: CATSRDLGQGRDYTF.

The rearrangement links TRBV19 to TRBJ1-4; 7 bases line up with TRBD1. The CDR3 is 16 amino acids. The junction had 11 bases not matched to a gene; V was cut back by 5 bases and J by 5 bases. Germline V gives CDR1 LNHDA, CDR2 SQIVND (reference sequence). The CDR3 sequence: CASSPVRDRLNEKLFF. The DNA of the CDR3 is TGTGCCAGTAGTCCCGTACGGGACAGACTAAATGAAAAACTGTTTTTT. The full variable domain, with the rest looked up from reference TRBV19 and TRBJ1-4, is DGGITQSPKYLFRKEGQNVTLSCEQNLNHDAMYWYRQDPGQGLRLIYYSQIVNDFQKGDIAEGYSVSREKKESFPLTVTSAQKNPTAFYLCASSPVRDRLNEKLFFGSGTQLSVL.

This clone was found a few times. The chain employs TRBV19 and TRBJ2-5, with TRBD2 matching 9 bases. The CDR3 has 16 residues. Germline CDR1 reads LNHDA; CDR2 reads SQIVND (reference sequence). V lost 1 base to trimming and J lost 3 bases; unmatched junction nucleotides: 6. The CDR3 bases are TGTGCCAGTAGTATAGCGTGGGCGGGAGGGGAAGAGACCCAGTACTTC. Protein: CASSIAWAGGEETQYF.

The sample holds a few counts of this clone. This chain connects TRBV7-2 to TRBJ1-1; D gene unclear. The CDR3 consists of 15 residues. V lost 1 base to trimming and J lost 6 bases, with 15 bases between them. The germline V gene encodes CDR1 SGHTA and CDR2 FQGNSA. The CDR3 nucleotides read TGTGCCAGCAGCTTAGTCGCCAGGAATACGGCTGAAGCTTTCTTT. Translating gives CASSLVARNTAEAFF.

V gene TRBV4-1 combines with J gene TRBJ2-5; the D gene is possibly TRBD2 (6 bases). This CDR3 comprises 15 residues. The V gene's germline CDR1 is MGHRA and CDR2 YSYEKL. V was clipped by 4 bases and J by 1 base, with 13 bases between them. The CDR3 is CASSPGLTFQETQYF. CDR3 coding DNA: TGCGCCAGCAGCCCGGGACTGACCTTCCAAGAGACCCAGTACTTC.

The V and J genes are TRBV7-9 and TRBJ2-3; TRBD1 agrees at 8 bases. The CDR3 has 15 residues. With V trimmed by 5 bases and J by 5 bases, 9 bases remained unmatched. The V gene's germline CDR1 is SEHNR and CDR2 FQNEAQ (reference sequence). CDR3 sequence: CASSPPGQAKDTQYF. CDR3 bases: TGTGCCAGCAGCCCACCGGGACAGGCTAAAGATACGCAGTATTTT.

This chain links TRBV5-4 with TRBJ1-2, with 7 bases matching TRBD1. The ends lost 6 bases at V and 4 bases at J; junction bases unmatched: 9. The CDR3 has 14 amino acids. Germline CDR1 SGHNT, CDR2 YYREEE (reference sequence). The CDR3 DNA follows: TGTGCCAGCACCCTCCAGGGGGTTCTCTATGGCTACACCTTC. This encodes CASTLQGVLYGYTF.

This chain joins TRBV11-2 and TRBJ2-3, with TRBD1 matching over 7 bases. There are 15 residues in the CDR3. After removal of 2 bases from V and 6 bases from J, the junction contained 8 bases not matched to a gene. Germline V lookup: CDR1 SGHAT, CDR2 FQNNGV. The CDR3 DNA sequence: TGTGCCAGCAGCTTACAAGGACAGGAGACGGATACGCAGTATTTT. This gives the protein CASSLQGQETDTQYF.

The chain joins TRBV28 to TRBJ2-5; 9 nucleotides align to TRBD2. Unmatched junction bases numbered 15, after V lost 2 bases and J lost 5 bases. The CDR3 runs to 18 residues. Germline values: CDR1 MDHEN, CDR2 SYDVKM. For the CDR3, the DNA is TGTGCCAGCAGTTTAGGTCGATATGGATTTAGCGGGAGTGAGACCCAGTACTTC. Its protein product is CASSLGRYGFSGSETQYF.

The chain has TRBV5-1 and TRBJ2-1, with 11 bases fitting TRBD2. This CDR3 spans 15 amino acids. V gave up 2 bases and J gave up 7 bases; unmatched junction bases: 5. Germline V gene data show CDR1 as SGHRS and CDR2 as YFSETQ. The chain's CDR3 is CASSLLAGASNEQFF. The CDR3 bases are TGCGCCAGCAGCTTACTAGCGGGAGCTTCAAATGAGCAGTTCTTC.

The V gene is TRBV7-2, the J gene TRBJ1-1; 7 nucleotides agree with TRBD1. The CDR3 has 13 amino acids. Germline CDR1 reads SGHTA; CDR2 reads FQGNSA. V shed 4 bases and J 4 bases; nucleotides not matched to a gene: 3. The CDR3 coding sequence is TGTGCCAGCAGCTATTCAGGGGGCACTGAAGCTTTCTTT. Encoded protein: CASSYSGGTEAFF.

The gene calls are TRBV28 and TRBJ1-4, with TRBD1 identical over 7 bases. The CDR3 has 15 residues. Germline CDR1 reads MDHEN; CDR2 reads SYDVKM. Trimming at V came to 4 bases and at J to 2 bases, leaving 4 bases not matched to a gene. CDR3 bases: TGTGCCAGCAGTTCGGCACAGGGGACTAATGAAAAACTGTTTTTT. The encoded protein is CASSSAQGTNEKLFF.

CDR3 sequence (DNA): TGTGCCAGCAGTCCCCTCGGCGGTGTCGAAGCTTTCTTT. Encoded protein: CASSPLGGVEAFF. V and J are TRBV6-6 and TRBJ1-1; no firm D call. V lost 5 bases, J lost 8 bases, and 15 bases lay in between. This CDR3 has 13 residues. From germline, CDR1 is MNHNY and CDR2 SVGAGI (reference sequence).

This chain uses TRBV5-6 with TRBJ2-1; possible D gene TRBD2, 5 bases. The germline V gene encodes CDR1 SGHDT and CDR2 YYEEEE. The length of the CDR3 is 13 residues. V lost 4 bases and J lost 4, with 9 bases in between. In DNA form, the CDR3 reads TGTGCCAGCAGCCCCGGACTTTACAATGAGCAGTTCTTC. Translated: CASSPGLYNEQFF.

This clone turned up a few times. J is TRBJ2-3 and V is TRBV5-6; D remains unclear. Trimming took off 4 bases at V and 2 bases at J, with 8 bases between the two ends. CDR1 is SGHDT, CDR2 YYEEEE, per germline. CDR3 length: 13 residues. CDR3 loop: CASSRVVTDTQYF. The CDR3 DNA sequence: TGTGCCAGCAGCCGCGTCGTCACAGATACGCAGTATTTT.

The chain uses TRBV6-1 and TRBJ2-7; D gene unclear. V lost 3 bases, J lost 3 bases, and 15 bases lay in between. Germline V gene sequence: CDR1 MNHNS, CDR2 SASEGT. The CDR3 contains 15 residues. The DNA for the CDR3 is TGTGCCAGCAGTGATGGCAGAGGCAAATACTACGAGCAGTACTTC. Translation gives CASSDGRGKYYEQYF.

The J gene is TRBJ2-3, the V gene TRBV2; 7 bases fit TRBD1. This CDR3 is 15 amino acids long. Germline V lookup: CDR1 SNHLY, CDR2 FYNNEI. J gave up 6 bases and V 4 bases, and 10 bases lay outside the gene matches. The CDR3 is CASSADRPKLDTQYF. DNA of the CDR3: TGTGCCAGCAGTGCGGACAGGCCCAAGTTGGATACGCAGTATTTT.

V gene TRBV21-1 combines with J gene TRBJ2-7; no check of the table's D call, TRBD1, against the DNA was made. TRBV21-1 is shown as a pseudogene. This CDR3 spans 14 amino acids. CDR3 nucleotides: TGTGCCAGCAGTCCTGGACAGGGCTCCTACGAGCAGTACGTC. This translates into CASSPGQGSYEQYV.